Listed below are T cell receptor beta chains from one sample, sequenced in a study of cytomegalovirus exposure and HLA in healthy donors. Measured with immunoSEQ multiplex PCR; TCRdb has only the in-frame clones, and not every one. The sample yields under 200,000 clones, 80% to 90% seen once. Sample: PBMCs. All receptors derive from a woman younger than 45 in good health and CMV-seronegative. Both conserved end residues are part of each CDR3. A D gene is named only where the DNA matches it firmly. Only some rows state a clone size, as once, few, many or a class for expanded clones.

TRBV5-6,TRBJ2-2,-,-,CASSLVQGWSAGELFF,TGTGCCAGCAGCTTGGTACAGGGTTGGAGCGCCGGGGAGCTGTTTTTT
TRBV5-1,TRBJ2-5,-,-,CASSFLSSEETQYF,TGCGCCAGCAGCTTCTTAAGTTCGGAAGAGACCCAGTACTTC
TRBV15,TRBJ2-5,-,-,CATSRRSGTPETQYF,TGTGCCACCAGCAGACGATCCGGGACTCCCGAGACCCAGTACTTC
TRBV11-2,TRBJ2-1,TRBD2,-,CASSSLAGASTGEQFF,TGTGCCAGCAGCTCCTTAGCGGGGGCCTCTACAGGTGAGCAGTTCTTC
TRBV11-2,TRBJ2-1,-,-,CASSFQGYYYNEQFF,TGTGCCAGCAGCTTCCAGGGTTATTACTACAATGAGCAGTTCTTC
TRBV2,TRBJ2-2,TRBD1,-,CASRDRVNTGELFF,TGTGCCAGCAGGGACAGGGTGAACACCGGGGAGCTGTTTTTT
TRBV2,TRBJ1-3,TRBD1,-,CASTLGQPSGNTIYF,TGTGCCAGCACTCTGGGACAGCCCTCTGGAAACACCATATATTTT
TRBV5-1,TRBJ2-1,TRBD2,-,CASSLGSGSSYNEQFF,TGCGCCAGCAGCTTGGGGAGCGGGAGCTCCTACAATGAGCAGTTCTTC
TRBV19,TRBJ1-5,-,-,CASNLGGYQPQHF,TGTGCCAGTAATCTAGGGGGTTATCAGCCCCAGCATTTT
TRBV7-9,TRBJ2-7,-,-,CASSLPGIGAYEQYF,TGTGCCAGCAGCTTACCCGGGATCGGAGCCTACGAGCAGTACTTC
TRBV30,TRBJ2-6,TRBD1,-,CASRDRVKGANGLTF,TGTGCCTCCCGGGACAGGGTTAAAGGGGCCAACGGCCTGACTTTC
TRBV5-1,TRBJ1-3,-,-,CASSSTGSKDTIYF,TGCGCCAGCAGCTCAACAGGGAGTAAGGACACCATATATTTT
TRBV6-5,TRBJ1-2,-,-,CASGTGFGYTF,TGTGCCAGCGGAACAGGGTTTGGCTACACCTTC
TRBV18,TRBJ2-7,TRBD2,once,CASSPGLVSYEQYF,TGTGCCAGCTCACCGGGACTAGTCTCCTACGAGCAGTACTTC
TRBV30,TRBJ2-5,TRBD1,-,CAWRVRGQTQYF,TGTGCCTGGCGAGTGAGGGGGCAGACCCAGTACTTC
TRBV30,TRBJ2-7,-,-,CAWSPYDPSREQYF,TGTGCCTGGAGTCCGTACGATCCTTCGAGGGAGCAGTACTTC
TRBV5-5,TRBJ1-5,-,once,CASSLWGGRSNQPQHF,TGTGCCAGCAGCTTATGGGGGGGAAGGAGCAATCAGCCCCAGCATTTT
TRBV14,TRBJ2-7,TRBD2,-,CASSPRGGRLGEQYF,TGTGCCAGCAGCCCCCGCGGGGGGAGACTGGGCGAGCAGTACTTC
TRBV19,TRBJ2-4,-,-,CASSMGLGDIQYF,TGTGCCAGTAGTATGGGATTGGGAGACATTCAGTACTTC
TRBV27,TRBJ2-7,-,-,CASSLGSFYEQYF,TGTGCCAGCAGCCTCGGGTCCTTCTACGAGCAGTACTTC
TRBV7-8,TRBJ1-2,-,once,CASSPRRVANYGYTF,TGTGCCAGCAGCCCTAGGAGGGTAGCTAACTATGGCTACACCTTC
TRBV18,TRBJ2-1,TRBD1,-,CASSRVTGGSSGEQFF,TGTGCCAGCTCACGGGTGACAGGGGGCTCTTCTGGTGAGCAGTTCTTC
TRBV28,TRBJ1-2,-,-,CASSIQRTVYGYTF,TGTGCCAGCAGTATTCAGAGGACAGTCTATGGCTACACCTTC
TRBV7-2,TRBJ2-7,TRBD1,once,CASSYGTGNREQYF,TGTGCCAGCAGCTACGGGACAGGGAATCGCGAGCAGTACTTC
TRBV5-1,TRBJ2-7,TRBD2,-,CASSLAGEGSYEQYF,TGCGCCAGCAGCCTAGCGGGGGAAGGCTCCTACGAGCAGTACTTC
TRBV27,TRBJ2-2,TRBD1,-,CASSSPGTGGSGELFF,TGTGCCAGCAGTAGCCCCGGGACAGGGGGGTCCGGGGAGCTGTTTTTT
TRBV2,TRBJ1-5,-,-,CASRGGAFYNQPQHF,TGTGCCAGCAGGGGGGGGGCTTTCTACAATCAGCCCCAGCATTTT
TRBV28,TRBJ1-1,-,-,CASSLLQGGTEAFF,TGTGCCAGCAGTTTACTTCAGGGAGGGACTGAAGCTTTCTTT
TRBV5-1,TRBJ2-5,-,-,CASSLAGTSYQETQYF,TGCGCCAGCAGCTTGGCCGGGACTTCGTACCAAGAGACCCAGTACTTC
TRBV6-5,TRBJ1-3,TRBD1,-,CASSYRQGSGNTIYF,TGTGCCAGCAGTTACAGACAGGGGTCTGGAAACACCATATATTTT
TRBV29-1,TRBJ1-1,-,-,CSVDEGRDTEAFF,TGCAGCGTTGACGAGGGTAGGGACACTGAAGCTTTCTTT
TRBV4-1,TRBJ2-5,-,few,CASSQDMETQYF,TGCGCCAGCAGCCAAGATATGGAGACCCAGTACTTC
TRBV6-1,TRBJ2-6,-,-,CASSSQFVLTF,TGTGCCAGCAGTTCACAGTTCGTCCTGACTTTC
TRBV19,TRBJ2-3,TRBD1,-,CASSIGRGRGTDTQYF,TGTGCCAGTAGTATCGGCAGGGGGCGAGGGACAGATACGCAGTATTTT
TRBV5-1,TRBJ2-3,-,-,CASRYRGGPDTQYF,TGCGCCAGCCGTTACAGGGGGGGCCCAGATACGCAGTATTTT
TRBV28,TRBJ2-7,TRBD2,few,CASSLGTSGSNEQYF,TGTGCCAGCAGTTTAGGGACTAGCGGGAGTAACGAGCAGTACTTC
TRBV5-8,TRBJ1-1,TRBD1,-,CASSRTGTGHTEAFF,TGTGCCAGCAGCCGGACCGGGACAGGCCACACTGAAGCTTTCTTT
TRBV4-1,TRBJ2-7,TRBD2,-,CASSQDGLAMYEQYF,TGCGCCAGCAGCCAGGATGGACTAGCGATGTACGAGCAGTACTTC
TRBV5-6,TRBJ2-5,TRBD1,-,CASSRGQGAETQYF,TGTGCCAGCAGCCGGGGACAGGGGGCAGAGACCCAGTACTTC
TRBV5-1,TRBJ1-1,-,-,CASSLEGGTEAFF,TGCGCCAGCAGCTTGGAAGGCGGAACTGAAGCTTTCTTT
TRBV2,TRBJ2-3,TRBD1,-,CASSPGQGTLDTQYF,TGTGCCAGCAGTCCGGGACAGGGAACGTTAGATACGCAGTATTTT
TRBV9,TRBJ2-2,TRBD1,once,CASSVVEGALAGELFF,TGTGCCAGCAGCGTAGTTGAGGGGGCATTGGCCGGGGAGCTGTTTTTT
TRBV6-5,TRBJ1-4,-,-,CASSFGQHNEKLFF,TGTGCCAGCAGTTTTGGACAGCATAATGAAAAACTGTTTTTT
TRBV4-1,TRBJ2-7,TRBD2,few,CASSTGTSGGNYEQYF,TGCGCCAGCAGCACAGGGACTAGCGGGGGAAACTACGAGCAGTACTTC
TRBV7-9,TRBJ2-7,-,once,CASSPGASAYEQYF,TGTGCCAGCAGCCCCGGGGCTAGCGCCTACGAGCAGTACTTC
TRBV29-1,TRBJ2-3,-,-,CSAGEAASTDTQYF,TGCAGCGCTGGGGAGGCAGCTAGCACAGATACGCAGTATTTT